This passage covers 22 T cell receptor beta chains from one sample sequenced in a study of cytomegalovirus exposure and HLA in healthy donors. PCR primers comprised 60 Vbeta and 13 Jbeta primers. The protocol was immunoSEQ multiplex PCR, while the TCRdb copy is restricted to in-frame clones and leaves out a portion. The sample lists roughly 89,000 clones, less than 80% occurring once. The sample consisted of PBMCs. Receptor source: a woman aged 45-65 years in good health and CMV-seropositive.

This chain's CDR3 is CASSIEDRGGGYTF. DNA for the CDR3: TGTGCCAGTAGTATCGAAGACAGGGGAGGTGGCTACACCTTC. The chain links TRBV19 to TRBJ1-2; 8 positions agree with TRBD1. Germline CDR1 is LNHDA and CDR2 is SQIVND (reference sequence). There are 14 residues in the CDR3. V trimming: 3 bases; J trimming: 7 bases; junction bases outside the gene matches: 7.

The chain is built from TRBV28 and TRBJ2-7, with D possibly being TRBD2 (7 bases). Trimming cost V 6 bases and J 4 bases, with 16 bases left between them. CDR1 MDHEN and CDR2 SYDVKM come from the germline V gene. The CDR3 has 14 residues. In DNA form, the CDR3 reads TGTGCCAGCAGAGCAACAGGGAGGGTATACGAGCAGTACTTC. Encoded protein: CASRATGRVYEQYF.

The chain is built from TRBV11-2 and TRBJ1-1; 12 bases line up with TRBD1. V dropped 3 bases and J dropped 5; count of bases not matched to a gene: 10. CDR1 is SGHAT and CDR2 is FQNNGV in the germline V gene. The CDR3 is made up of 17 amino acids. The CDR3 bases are TGTGCCAGCAGCTTGGGGACAGGGGGCGTCGAGAGGACTGAAGCTTTCTTT. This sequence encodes CASSLGTGGVERTEAFF.

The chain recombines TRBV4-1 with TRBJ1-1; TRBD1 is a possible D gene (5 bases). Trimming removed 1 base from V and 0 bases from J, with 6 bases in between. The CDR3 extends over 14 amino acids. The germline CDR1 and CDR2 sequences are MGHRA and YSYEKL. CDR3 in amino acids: CASSQGQMNTEAFF. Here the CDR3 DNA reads TGCGCCAGCAGCCAAGGACAGATGAACACTGAAGCTTTCTTT.

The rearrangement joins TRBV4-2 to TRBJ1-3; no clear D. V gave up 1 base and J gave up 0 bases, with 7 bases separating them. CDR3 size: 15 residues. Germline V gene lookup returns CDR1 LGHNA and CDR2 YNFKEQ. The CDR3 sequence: CASSQVYSSGNTIYF. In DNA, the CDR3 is TGTGCCAGCAGCCAAGTCTACAGCTCTGGAAACACCATATATTTT.

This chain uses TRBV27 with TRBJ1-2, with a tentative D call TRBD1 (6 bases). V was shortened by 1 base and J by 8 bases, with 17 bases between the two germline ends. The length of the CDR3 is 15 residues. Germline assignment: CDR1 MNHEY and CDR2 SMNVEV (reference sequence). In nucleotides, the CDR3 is TGTGCCAGCAGTTTATACGAGGACAGAAGACAAGGCTACACCTTC. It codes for CASSLYEDRRQGYTF.

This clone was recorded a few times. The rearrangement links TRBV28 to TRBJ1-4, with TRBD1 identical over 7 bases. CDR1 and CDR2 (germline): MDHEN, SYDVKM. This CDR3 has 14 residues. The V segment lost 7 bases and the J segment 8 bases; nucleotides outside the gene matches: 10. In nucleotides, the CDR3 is TGTGCCAGCACCTTTACCAGGGGGAACGAAAAACTGTTTTTT. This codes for CASTFTRGNEKLFF.

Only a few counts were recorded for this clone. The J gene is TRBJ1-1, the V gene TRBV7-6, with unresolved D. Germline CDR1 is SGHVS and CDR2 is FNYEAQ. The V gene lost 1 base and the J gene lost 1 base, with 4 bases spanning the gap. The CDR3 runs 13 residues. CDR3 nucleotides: TGTGCCAGCAGCTTAGGACAGAACACTGAAGCTTTCTTT. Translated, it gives CASSLGQNTEAFF. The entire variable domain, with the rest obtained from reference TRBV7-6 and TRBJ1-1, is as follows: GAGVSQSPRYKVTKRGQDVALRCDPISGHVSLYWYRQALGQGPEFLTYFNYEAQQDKSGLPNDRFSAERPEGSISTLTIQRTEQRDSAMYRCASSLGQNTEAFFGQGTRLTVV.

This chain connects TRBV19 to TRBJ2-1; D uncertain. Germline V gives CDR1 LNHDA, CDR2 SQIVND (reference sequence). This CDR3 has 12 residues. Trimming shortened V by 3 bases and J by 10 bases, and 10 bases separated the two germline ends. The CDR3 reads CASSMAGQEQFF. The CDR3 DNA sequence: TGTGCCAGTAGTATGGCTGGTCAGGAGCAGTTCTTC.

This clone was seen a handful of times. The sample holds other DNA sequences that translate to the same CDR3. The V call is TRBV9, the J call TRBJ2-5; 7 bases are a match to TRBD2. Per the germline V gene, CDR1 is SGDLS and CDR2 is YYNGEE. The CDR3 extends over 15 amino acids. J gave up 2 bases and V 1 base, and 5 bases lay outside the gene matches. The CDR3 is CASSVYGGGQETQYF. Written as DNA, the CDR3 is TGTGCCAGCAGCGTATATGGCGGGGGACAAGAGACCCAGTACTTC.

CDR3 sequence: CASSLRGKYNEQFF. The CDR3 DNA sequence: TGTGCCAGCAGCTTGCGGGGGAAGTACAATGAGCAGTTCTTC. The chain uses TRBV11-3 and TRBJ2-1; 7 positions agree with TRBD2. CDR1 is SGHNT and CDR2 is YENEEA in the germline V gene. There are 14 residues in the CDR3. The junction had 3 bases not matched to a gene; V was cut back by 3 bases and J by 4 bases.

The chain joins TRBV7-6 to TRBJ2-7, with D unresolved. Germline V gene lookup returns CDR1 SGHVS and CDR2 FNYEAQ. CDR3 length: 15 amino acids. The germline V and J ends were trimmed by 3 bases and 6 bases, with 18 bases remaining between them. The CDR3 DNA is TGTGCCAGCAGCTTGGCCACCCAACCCAGTACCGAGCAGTACTTC. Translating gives CASSLATQPSTEQYF.

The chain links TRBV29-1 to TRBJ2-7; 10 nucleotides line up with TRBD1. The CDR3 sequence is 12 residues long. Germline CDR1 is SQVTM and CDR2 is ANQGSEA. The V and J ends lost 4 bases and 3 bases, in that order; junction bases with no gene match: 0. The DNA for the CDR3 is TGCAGCGTTGGGGACAGGGGCTACGAGCAGTACTTC. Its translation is CSVGDRGYEQYF.

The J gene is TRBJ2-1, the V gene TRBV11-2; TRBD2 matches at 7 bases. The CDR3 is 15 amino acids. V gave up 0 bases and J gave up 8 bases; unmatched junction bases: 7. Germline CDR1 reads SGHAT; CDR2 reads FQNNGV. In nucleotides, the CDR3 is TGTGCCAGCAGCTTAGATTGGACCGCGGGGGATGAGCAGTTCTTC. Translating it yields CASSLDWTAGDEQFF. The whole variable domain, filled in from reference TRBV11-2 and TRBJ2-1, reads EAGVAQSPRYKIIEKRQSVAFWCNPISGHATLYWYQQILGQGPKLLIQFQNNGVVDDSQLPKDRFSAERLKGVDSTLKIQPAKLEDSAVYLCASSLDWTAGDEQFFGPGTRLTVL.

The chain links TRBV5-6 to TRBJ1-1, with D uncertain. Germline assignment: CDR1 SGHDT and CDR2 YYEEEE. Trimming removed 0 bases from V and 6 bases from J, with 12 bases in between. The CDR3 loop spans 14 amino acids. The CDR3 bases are TGTGCCAGCAGCTTGGCCGCTGTTTTAGCTGAAGCTTTCTTT. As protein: CASSLAAVLAEAFF.

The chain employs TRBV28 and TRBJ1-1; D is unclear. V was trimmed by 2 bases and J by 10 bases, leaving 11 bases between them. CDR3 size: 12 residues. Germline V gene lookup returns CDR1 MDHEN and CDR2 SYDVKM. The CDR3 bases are TGTGCCAGCAGTTTACCCGGCGGAGTAGCTTTCTTT. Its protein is CASSLPGGVAFF. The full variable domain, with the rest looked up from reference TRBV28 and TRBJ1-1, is DVKVTQSSRYLVKRTGEKVFLECVQDMDHENMFWYRQDPGLGLRLIYFSYDVKMKEKGDIPEGYSVSREKKERFSLILESASTNQTSMYLCASSLPGGVAFFGQGTRLTVV.

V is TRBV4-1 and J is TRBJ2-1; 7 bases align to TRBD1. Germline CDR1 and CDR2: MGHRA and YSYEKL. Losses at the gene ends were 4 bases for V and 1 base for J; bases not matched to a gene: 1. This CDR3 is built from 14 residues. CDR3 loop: CASSRDRSYNEQFF. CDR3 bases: TGCGCCAGCAGCCGGGACAGATCCTACAATGAGCAGTTCTTC.

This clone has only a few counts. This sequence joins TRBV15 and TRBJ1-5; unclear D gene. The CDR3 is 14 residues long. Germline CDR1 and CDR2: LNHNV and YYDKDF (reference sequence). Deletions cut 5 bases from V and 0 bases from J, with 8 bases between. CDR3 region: CATSQDFSNQPQHF. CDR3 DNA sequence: TGTGCCACCAGCCAGGACTTTAGCAATCAGCCCCAGCATTTT.

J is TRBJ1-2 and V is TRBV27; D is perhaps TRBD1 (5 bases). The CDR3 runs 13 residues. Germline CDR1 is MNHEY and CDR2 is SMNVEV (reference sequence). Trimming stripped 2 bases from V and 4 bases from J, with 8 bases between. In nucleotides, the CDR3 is TGTGCCAGCAGTTTAACGGGGGGCTATGGCTACACCTTC. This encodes CASSLTGGYGYTF.

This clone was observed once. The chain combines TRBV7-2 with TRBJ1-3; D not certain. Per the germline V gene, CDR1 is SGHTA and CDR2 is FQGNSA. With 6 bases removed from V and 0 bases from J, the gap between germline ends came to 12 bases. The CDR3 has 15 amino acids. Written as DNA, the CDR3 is TGTGCCAGCAGGTGGGGAGGGCACTCTGGAAACACCATATATTTT. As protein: CASRWGGHSGNTIYF.

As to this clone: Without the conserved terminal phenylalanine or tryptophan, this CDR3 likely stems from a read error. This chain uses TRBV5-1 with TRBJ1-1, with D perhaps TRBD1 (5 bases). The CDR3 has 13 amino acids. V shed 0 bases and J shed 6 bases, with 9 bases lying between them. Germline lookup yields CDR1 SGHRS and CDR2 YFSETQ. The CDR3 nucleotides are TGCGCCAGCAGCTTGGGGATGGGGGCTGAAGCTTTCCTT. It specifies CASSLGMGAEAFL.

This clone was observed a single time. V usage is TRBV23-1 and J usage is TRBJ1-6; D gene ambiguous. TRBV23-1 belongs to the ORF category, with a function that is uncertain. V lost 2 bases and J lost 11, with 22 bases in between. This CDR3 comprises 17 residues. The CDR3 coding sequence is TGCGCCAGCAGTCAAGTTTTTAGGGAGAGGGATCTAGCACCCCTCCACTTT. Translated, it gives CASSQVFRERDLAPLHF.